The present TCR beta chain was sequenced within a study of identifying expanded T cells in peripheral blood. General study results and limits: Clone count variance between two-week samples rose with total template count. About 1.2 clones differed between technical replicates, versus around 16 and 19 over time.

During the collection period, no donor immune events like infections were recorded. Only one count was recorded for this clone. Its antigen is not identified. Assay used: immunoSEQ multiplex PCR; TCRdb lists only in-frame clones, some missing. Here the sample spans more than 45,000 clones, about four fifths being singletons. From germline, CDR1 is MNHNS and CDR2 SASEGT. This CDR3 region has 13 residues. The trim removed 4 bases at V and 9 bases at J, leaving 1 base unmatched. The rearrangement uses TRBV6-1 and TRBJ2-1; 12 positions agree with TRBD2. This TCR was sampled from a person aged 18 to 75 in good health. Sequenced: blood. CDR3 DNA sequence: TGTGCCAGCAGTGGACTAGCGGGAGTTGAGCAGTTCTTC. This gives the protein CASSGLAGVEQFF.